This TCR beta chain is drawn from a study of T cell responses to AZD1222 COVID-19 vaccine. The V and J ends lost 3 bases and 3 bases respectively, with 14 bases between them. This CDR3 is 16 amino acids long. The V gene's germline CDR1 is LGHNA and CDR2 YSLEER. Here immunoSEQ multiplex PCR was the method, and the copy in TCRdb shows in-frame clones only, minus some. The table shows some 150,000 clones, with approximately 86% occurring only once. This chain connects TRBV4-3 to TRBJ2-2; D possibly uses TRBD1 or TRBD2 (6 bases each). The receptor was isolated from an adult who had recovered from COVID-19. The source material was peripheral blood, sampled after recovery from COVID-19. CDR3 amino acids: CASSHLIGGDTGELFF. CDR3 DNA: TGCGCCAGCAGCCATTTAATCGGGGGCGACACCGGGGAGCTGTTTTTT.